The clone carrying this T cell receptor (beta chain) has a single count. Its antigen is unidentified. All donors qualified as healthy HIV-negative adults and had experienced no recent acute infections or vaccinations. This entry comes from a study of shared clonotypes between healthy human individuals. Study outcomes and limitations: Clonotype sharing levels among donors were expected to vary with sequencing depth. Sample collection involved blood only; tissue repertoires are likely different.

The assay was immunoSEQ multiplex PCR, and TCRdb's table has in-frame clones only and misses some. The sample has around 2.3 million clones, under 97% seen once. Germline V gene data show CDR1 as MGHRA and CDR2 as YSYEKL. This CDR3 has 16 residues. With V trimmed by 0 bases and J by 4 bases, 5 bases remained unmatched. The origin of this receptor is a man between 18 and 29 years old in good health. This rearrangement joins TRBV4-1 to TRBJ2-7, with 11 bases lining up with TRBD2. The material sequenced was naive CD4+ T cells sorted from blood. Subset defined: CD45RA+ positively selected. The DNA of the CDR3 is TGCGCCAGCAGCCAAGATCTACTAGCGGGAGTGTACGAGCAGTACTTC. It is translated as CASSQDLLAGVYEQYF.